This TCR beta chain originates from a study of shared clonotypes between healthy human individuals. TCRdb's copy holds only in-frame clones and misses some; the assay was immunoSEQ multiplex PCR. Counted here are roughly 2,000,000 clones, around 96% occurring once; the ten biggest clones make up under 1.5%. V shed 10 bases and J 4 bases; nucleotides not matched to a gene: 2. The CDR3 covers 12 residues. Germline lookup yields CDR1 MNHEY and CDR2 SVGAGI. Naive CD8 cells lacked CD45RO, underwent positive selection for CCR7 and left out terminally differentiated effector memory CD45RA+ cells. The receptor's source is a man between 18 and 29 years old in good health. The rearrangement uses TRBV6-5 and TRBJ2-7, with TRBD2 matching 12 bases. The sample consisted of naive CD8+ T cells sorted from blood. The CDR3 protein is CATGTSGYEQYF. The CDR3 DNA reads TGTGCCACCGGGACTAGCGGGTACGAGCAGTACTTC.